Listed below are T cell receptor beta chains from one sample, sequenced in a study of Graves' ophthalmopathy and Graves' hyperthyroidism. TCRdb re-analysed the multiplex PCR reads in MiXCR, keeping a single row per CDR3 protein. The data hold about 400,000 distinct CDR3 sequences, with approximately 20% observed a single time. The specimen was peripheral blood. The receptor set was obtained from a woman between 18 and 30 years old with Graves' ophthalmopathy. The CDR3 runs from the conserved cysteine through the conserved F or W. D genes are given only for firm matches. Where a row states a size, it is once, few, many or the class of an expanded clone; other rows omit it.

d_gene	abundance	v_gene	j_gene	CDR3nt	CDR3aa
TRBD1	many	TRBV11-2	TRBJ2-7	TGTGCCAGCAGCTTAGTATCCGGACAGGGGTCCTACGAGCAGTACTTC	CASSLVSGQGSYEQYF
NA	many	TRBV29-1	TRBJ2-2	TGCAGCGTTGAGGGCAACACCGGGGAGCTGTTTTTT	CSVEGNTGELFF
NA	many	TRBV11-2	TRBJ1-1	TGTGCCAGCAGCTCCCGATTGGGGGGCCGGGGCGAGGTTGAAGCTTTCTTT	CASSSRLGGRGEVEAFF
NA	many	TRBV12-3/TRBV12-4	TRBJ1-5	TGTGCCAGCAGCCCCTTCCCCACCCTTGGGCAGCCCCAGCATTTT	CASSPFPTLGQPQHF
NA	many	TRBV7-2	TRBJ2-2	TGTGCCAGCAGCTTAACGTTGTTGGACACCGGGGAGCTGTTTTTT	CASSLTLLDTGELFF
NA	NA	TRBV6-5	TRBJ2-7	TGTGCCAGCAGTTACGCTGGGGACGGTAGCTCCTACGAGCAGTACTTC	CASSYAGDGSSYEQYF
TRBD1	many	TRBV19	TRBJ2-2	TGTGCATCGGACAGGGGTCACCTCAACACCGGGGAGCTGTTTTTT	CASDRGHLNTGELFF
NA	many	TRBV7-2	TRBJ2-1	TGTGCCAGCAGCTTAGTTATTGGATCTACGGCGTTCAATGAGCAGTTCTTC	CASSLVIGSTAFNEQFF
NA	many	TRBV6-2/TRBV6-3	TRBJ1-5	TGTGCCAGCAGTTATGTCGGCGGGGCCGGGGGCAATCAGCCCCAGCATTTT	CASSYVGGAGGNQPQHF
TRBD1	many	TRBV18	TRBJ1-1	TGTGCCAGCTCACCACCACAGGGGCTGAACACTGAAGCTTTCTTT	CASSPPQGLNTEAFF
NA	NA	TRBV28	TRBJ1-1	TGTGCCAGCAACACAGCTCCGGGGACTGAAGCTTTCTTT	CASNTAPGTEAFF
NA	many	TRBV6-5	TRBJ2-2	TGTGCCAGCAGTTACTCTCAGGGTGACACCGGGGAGCTGTTTTTT	CASSYSQGDTGELFF
NA	NA	TRBV27	TRBJ2-5	TGTGCCAGCAGTTCCTTCCGACCGGGCGACGAGACCCAGTACTTC	CASSSFRPGDETQYF
TRBD2	NA	TRBV11-2	TRBJ2-2	TGTGCCAGCAGCTCCCCTAGCGGGAGGCTCACCGGGGAGCTGTTTTTT	CASSSPSGRLTGELFF
NA	many	TRBV6-2/TRBV6-3	TRBJ2-2	TGTGCCAGCAGCACCGTTAAAAGCCCCGGGGAGCTGTTTTTT	CASSTVKSPGELFF
NA	many	TRBV6-1	TRBJ2-2	TGTGCCAGCAGTGTCAGACTAGAGAGTGGAGCCGGGGAGCTGTTTTTT	CASSVRLESGAGELFF
TRBD1	NA	TRBV10-3	TRBJ2-5	TGTGCCATCAGAGGACAGGGTGGAGAGACCCAGTACTTC	CAIRGQGGETQYF
NA	many	TRBV6-1	TRBJ2-7	TGTGCCAGCAGTGTTTCGATTTTTCCCTGCGAGCAGTACTTC	CASSVSIFPCEQYF
TRBD1	NA	TRBV7-2	TRBJ2-5	TGTGCCAGCAGCCGCACCTCAGGGGGAGTTGGGGAGACCCAGTACTTC	CASSRTSGGVGETQYF
NA	NA	TRBV12-3/TRBV12-4	TRBJ2-2	TGTGCCAGCAGTTTAACCCCACTAGGGACCGAGAACACCGGGGAGCTGTTTTTT	CASSLTPLGTENTGELFF